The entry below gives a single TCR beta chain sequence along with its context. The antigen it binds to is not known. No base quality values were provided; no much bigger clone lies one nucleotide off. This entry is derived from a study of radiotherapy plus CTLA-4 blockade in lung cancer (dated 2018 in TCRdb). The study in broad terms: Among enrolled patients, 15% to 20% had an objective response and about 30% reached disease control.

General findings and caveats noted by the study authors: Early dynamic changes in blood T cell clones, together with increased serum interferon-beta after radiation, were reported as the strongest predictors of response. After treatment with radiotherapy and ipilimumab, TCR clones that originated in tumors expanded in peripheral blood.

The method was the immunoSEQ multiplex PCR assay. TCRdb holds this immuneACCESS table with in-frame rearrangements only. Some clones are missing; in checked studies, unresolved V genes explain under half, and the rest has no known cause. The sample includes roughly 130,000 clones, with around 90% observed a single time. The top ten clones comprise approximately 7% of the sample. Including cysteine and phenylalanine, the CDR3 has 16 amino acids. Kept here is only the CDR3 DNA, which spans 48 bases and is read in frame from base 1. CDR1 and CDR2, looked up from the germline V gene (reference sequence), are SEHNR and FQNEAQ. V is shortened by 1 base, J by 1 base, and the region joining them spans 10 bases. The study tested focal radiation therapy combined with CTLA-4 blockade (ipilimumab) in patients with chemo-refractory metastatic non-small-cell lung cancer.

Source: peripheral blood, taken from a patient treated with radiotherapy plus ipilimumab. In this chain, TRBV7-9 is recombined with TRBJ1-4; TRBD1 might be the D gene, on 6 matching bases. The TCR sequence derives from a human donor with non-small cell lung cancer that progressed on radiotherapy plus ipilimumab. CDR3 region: CASSLGTGRTNEKLFF. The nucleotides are TGTGCCAGCAGCTTAGGTACAGGGAGAACTAATGAAAAACTGTTTTTT.